These 28 T cell receptor beta chains came from one sample sequenced in a study of blood T cells in healthy people across ages. Together with a sample-barcoded 5' primer, a J-beta primer mix was included in a second PCR lasting roughly 7 to 11 cycles. Via MiXCR, TCRdb re-called the 5' RACE reads, giving one row per CDR3 protein. The data show about 800,000 distinct CDR3 sequences, about three fifths seen once. Sequencing was performed on blood. All receptors derive from a man between 25 and 39 years old in good health.

This sequence joins TRBV7-2 and TRBJ1-2; D is ambiguous. The CDR3 has 15 amino acids. Trimming took 5 bases from V and 5 from J, leaving 18 bases between them. Germline CDR1 is SGHTA and CDR2 is FQGNSA. The CDR3 DNA reads as TGTGCCAGCAGCCCCAGGAGCCCCCTGGAATATGGCTACACCTTC. This translates into CASSPRSPLEYGYTF.

This chain uses TRBV7-6 with TRBJ1-5; no clear D gene. The CDR3 is 15 residues long. Germline loops: CDR1 SGHVS, CDR2 FNYEAQ. V dropped 5 bases and J dropped 10 bases, with 21 bases sitting between them. This chain's CDR3 is CASSLDPGSSYPQHF. The CDR3 DNA reads as TGTGCCAGCAGCCTGGACCCAGGATCTTCTTACCCCCAGCATTTT.

The V and J genes are TRBV9 and TRBJ1-1; 10 bases agree with TRBD1. CDR3 length: 15 amino acids. Germline V lookup: CDR1 SGDLS, CDR2 YYNGEE. V trimming: 4 bases; J trimming: 5 bases; junction bases outside the gene matches: 8. The CDR3 DNA is TGTGCCAGCAGCCCTTCAGACAGGGGGCTTACTGAAGCTTTCTTT. Amino acid sequence: CASSPSDRGLTEAFF.

The chain links TRBV11-2 to TRBJ2-3; TRBD2 aligns across 8 bases. Germline CDR1 and CDR2: SGHAT and FQNNGV. The CDR3 spans 18 residues. J gave up 0 bases and V 3 bases, and 11 bases lay outside the gene matches. This CDR3 is CASSLPSGRRSSTDTQYF. CDR3 in DNA: TGTGCCAGCAGCTTGCCGAGCGGGAGACGATCGAGCACAGATACGCAGTATTTT.

This clonotype has a handful of counts. V gene TRBV28 combines with J gene TRBJ2-7; 8 nucleotides align to TRBD1. This CDR3 is 13 amino acids long. CDR1 is MDHEN and CDR2 is SYDVKM in the germline V gene. The V segment lost 10 bases and the J segment 3 bases; nucleotides outside the gene matches: 8. CDR3: CATRTGPLYEQYF. CDR3 DNA sequence: TGTGCCACCCGGACAGGGCCGCTCTACGAGCAGTACTTC.

This clonotype turned up a few times. This rearrangement joins TRBV7-2 to TRBJ2-7; 16 bases fit TRBD2. Germline CDR1 and CDR2: SGHTA and FQGNSA. The CDR3 extends over 18 amino acids. Trimming cost V 5 bases and J 6 bases; bases outside gene matches: 13. The CDR3 DNA is TGTGCCAGCAGCCGGCATATCGGGACTAGCGGGGGGGGACCCGAGCAGTACTTC. This sequence encodes CASSRHIGTSGGGPEQYF.

The V call is TRBV4-1, the J call TRBJ2-3; a possible D gene is TRBD2 (6 bases). The germline CDR1 and CDR2 sequences are MGHRA and YSYEKL. The CDR3 consists of 14 residues. Trimming shortened V by 1 base and J by 4 bases, and 9 bases separated the two germline ends. The CDR3 here is CASSQVGEADTQYF. The CDR3 region has the DNA TGCGCCAGCAGCCAAGTTGGGGAGGCAGATACGCAGTATTTT.

The chain joins TRBV12-3 or TRBV12-4 to TRBJ2-1; 7 bases match TRBD1. This CDR3 contains 15 residues. V was pared by 5 bases and J by 4 bases, with 8 bases of the junction left unmatched. The DNA for the CDR3 is TGTGCCAGCAGTGTTGGACAGGTTCGATACAATGAGCAGTTCTTC. Its protein is CASSVGQVRYNEQFF.

There are a few counts of this clonotype. The chain links TRBV29-1 to TRBJ2-6, with D hard to call. This CDR3 is built from 16 residues. The V gene's germline CDR1 is SQVTM and CDR2 ANQGSEA. Trimming left V 7 bases short and J 3 bases short, with 19 bases between. The CDR3: CSAAGEPGIGANVLTF. The CDR3 DNA reads TGCAGCGCCGCTGGGGAACCAGGAATTGGGGCCAACGTCCTGACTTTC.

This clonotype was seen a single time. The rearrangement links TRBV6-5 to TRBJ2-4, with TRBD2 identical over 7 bases. The J call may be wrong; the DNA end is better matched by TRBJ2-7. The germline gives CDR1 MNHEY, CDR2 SVGAGI. The CDR3 runs to 14 residues. Here the CDR3 DNA reads TGTGCCAGCAGTTACTCGAGGCTAGCGGACGAGCAGTACTTC. Protein: CASSYSRLADEQYF.

This chain connects TRBV3-1 to TRBJ1-2, with D hard to call. The CDR3 is made up of 14 amino acids. Trimming removed 3 bases from V and 1 base from J, with 9 bases in between. Germline V CDR1 and CDR2: LGHDT, YNNKEL (reference sequence). This chain's CDR3 is CASSQTGYNYGYTF. Here the CDR3 DNA reads TGTGCCAGCAGCCAGACCGGATATAACTATGGCTACACCTTC.

The chain is built from TRBV7-6 and TRBJ2-3, with TRBD2 identical over 7 bases. Germline-derived CDR1 and CDR2 are SGHVS and FNYEAQ. This CDR3 has 12 residues. After removal of 2 bases from V and 10 bases from J, the junction contained 3 bases not matched to a gene. The CDR3 DNA reads as TGTGCCAGCAGCTTACAGGCGGGGGCGCAGTATTTT. Its translation is CASSLQAGAQYF.

CDR3 in DNA: TGTGCCACCAGCAGAAATTTAGGCCAAGAGACCCAGTACTTC. It encodes CATSRNLGQETQYF. The rearrangement uses TRBV15 and TRBJ2-5; D is ambiguous. The length of the CDR3 is 14 residues. Germline values: CDR1 LNHNV, CDR2 YYDKDF (reference sequence). Deletions cut 2 bases from V and 1 base from J, with 8 bases between.

The rearrangement uses TRBV27 and TRBJ1-6, with D perhaps TRBD1 (6 bases). The CDR3 consists of 17 residues. V was clipped by 2 bases and J by 1 base, with 12 bases between them. Germline values: CDR1 MNHEY, CDR2 SMNVEV (reference sequence). CDR3 bases: TGTGCCAGCAGTTTAGGTTCCGGGACATCCTATAATTCACCCCTCCACTTT. This codes for CASSLGSGTSYNSPLHF.

V gene TRBV20-1 combines with J gene TRBJ2-1; D may be TRBD1 (5 bases). CDR3 size: 17 residues. V was trimmed by 1 base and J by 9 bases, leaving 25 bases between them. From germline, CDR1 is DFQATT and CDR2 SNEGSKA (reference sequence). The CDR3 spells CSARGADGGDPQGEQFF. The CDR3 DNA reads as TGCAGTGCTAGAGGGGCGGACGGTGGTGATCCCCAGGGTGAGCAGTTCTTC.

This chain joins TRBV15 and TRBJ1-6; possibly TRBD1 for D (5 bases). The CDR3 contains 18 residues. Germline CDR1 LNHNV, CDR2 YYDKDF (reference sequence). V dropped 0 bases and J dropped 9 bases, with 21 bases sitting between them. The CDR3 loop is CATSRDLVVGGSGSPLHF. The CDR3 region has the DNA TGTGCCACCAGCAGAGATCTGGTAGTGGGGGGATCAGGTTCACCCCTCCACTTT.

This clonotype has only a few counts. The chain recombines TRBV10-3 with TRBJ2-7, with 9 nucleotides matching TRBD2. Trimming at V came to 8 bases and at J to 1 base, leaving 9 bases not matched to a gene. The CDR3 is 15 residues long. Germline V CDR1 and CDR2: ENHRY, SYGVKD. The CDR3 region is CAIAGEAGGSYEQYF. The CDR3, as DNA: TGTGCCATCGCCGGGGAAGCGGGAGGATCCTACGAGCAGTACTTC.

V gene TRBV11-3 combines with J gene TRBJ2-1, with TRBD2 as a possible D gene (5 bases). Germline lookup yields CDR1 SGHNT and CDR2 YENEEA. The V gene lost 5 bases and the J gene lost 7 bases, with 15 bases spanning the gap. This CDR3 contains 14 residues. CDR3 sequence reads: CASSDGDPGNEQFF. For the CDR3, the DNA is TGTGCCAGCAGCGACGGGGATCCGGGGAATGAGCAGTTCTTC.

The table lists this clonotype with a few counts. The chain uses TRBV29-1 and TRBJ2-2; the D is unclear. Germline assignment: CDR1 SQVTM and CDR2 ANQGSEA. Between the trimmed V and J ends, which lost 1 base and 4 bases, there was a span of 7 bases. The CDR3 extends over 13 amino acids. CDR3 loop: CSVEVGGTGELFF. In DNA form, the CDR3 reads TGCAGCGTTGAAGTAGGTGGCACCGGGGAGCTGTTTTTT.

This chain connects TRBV29-1 to TRBJ2-4; D unclear. V lost 4 bases and J 1 base, leaving 14 bases between the germline ends. The germline gives CDR1 SQVTM, CDR2 ANQGSEA. The CDR3 totals 15 residues. The CDR3 sequence is CSVGLPGGAKNIQYF. The CDR3 DNA sequence: TGCAGCGTTGGGCTCCCCGGTGGGGCCAAAAACATTCAGTACTTC.

V and J are TRBV29-1 and TRBJ1-2, with TRBD1 as a possible D gene (6 bases). The ends were cut back, 1 base at V and 3 bases at J, with 15 bases in the middle. The CDR3 loop spans 15 amino acids. Germline V lookup: CDR1 SQVTM, CDR2 ANQGSEA. The CDR3 DNA reads as TGCAGCGTTGAAGGGGCAGGGGTTCCGGACTATGGCTACACCTTC. It is translated as CSVEGAGVPDYGYTF.

The chain has TRBV6-1 and TRBJ1-4; TRBD1 is a possible D gene (5 bases). With 3 bases removed from V and 7 bases from J, the gap between germline ends came to 12 bases. In germline, CDR1 is MNHNS, CDR2 SASEGT. CDR3 length: 14 amino acids. CDR3 loop: CASSDPGTIEKLFF. As DNA, the CDR3 is TGTGCCAGCAGTGATCCCGGGACGATTGAAAAACTGTTTTTT.

The chain carries TRBV6-6 and TRBJ2-1; D assignment may be TRBD1 or TRBD2 (5 bases each). V was clipped by 0 bases and J by 8 bases, with 14 bases between them. CDR1 is MNHNY and CDR2 is SVGAGI in the germline V gene (reference sequence). The CDR3 totals 15 residues. For the CDR3, the DNA is TGTGCCAGCAGTTACTCGCAGCGGCTGGGGGATGAGCAGTTCTTC. It translates to CASSYSQRLGDEQFF.

The chain links TRBV7-9 to TRBJ2-7; no definite D call. The germline V gene encodes CDR1 SEHNR and CDR2 FQNEAQ (reference sequence). V lost 0 bases, J lost 6 bases, and 6 bases lay in between. The CDR3 covers 12 residues. The CDR3 spells CASSLASSEQYF. DNA for the CDR3: TGTGCCAGCAGCTTAGCCTCGTCCGAGCAGTACTTC.

The chain links TRBV14 to TRBJ2-4, with a possible D match to TRBD2 (6 bases). CDR1 and CDR2 (germline): SGHDN, FVKESK. This CDR3 spans 16 amino acids. Trimming removed 4 bases at V and 6 bases at J, with 19 bases between. In DNA form, the CDR3 reads TGTGCCAGCAGCCCAGTCGGGAGTTCGTACGGAAACATTCAGTACTTC. This gives the protein CASSPVGSSYGNIQYF.

V usage is TRBV10-3 and J usage is TRBJ2-1; D is tentatively TRBD1 or TRBD2 (6 bases each). The length of the CDR3 is 14 residues. Between the trimmed V and J ends, which lost 0 bases and 8 bases, there was a span of 11 bases. CDR1 ENHRY and CDR2 SYGVKD come from the germline V gene. The CDR3 region is CAISESKGEDEQFF. The DNA of the CDR3 is TGTGCCATCAGTGAGTCGAAGGGGGAGGATGAGCAGTTCTTC.

V gene TRBV7-6 combines with J gene TRBJ1-4; perhaps TRBD1 as D (6 bases). Germline lookup yields CDR1 SGHVS and CDR2 FNYEAQ. The CDR3 length is 14 residues. V gave up 2 bases and J gave up 11 bases, with 15 bases separating them. The CDR3 coding sequence is TGTGCCAGCAGCTTACTTCAGGACAGCACCAAACTGTTTTTT. Protein product: CASSLLQDSTKLFF.

The genes are TRBV7-2 and TRBJ2-1, with 7 positions matching TRBD1. V was clipped by 8 bases and J by 6 bases; unmatched bases: 13. This CDR3 contains 15 residues. Per germline, CDR1 SGHTA and CDR2 FQGNSA. CDR3: CASRRGGGRFNEQFF. Here the CDR3 DNA reads TGTGCCAGCCGTCGAGGGGGCGGGCGGTTCAATGAGCAGTTCTTC. Combining the CDR3 with reference TRBV7-2 and TRBJ2-1 gives the whole variable domain GAGVSQSPSNKVTEKGKDVELRCDPISGHTALYWYRQSLGQGLEFLIYFQGNSAPDKSGLPSDRFSAERTGGSVSTLTIQRTQQEDSAVYLCASRRGGGRFNEQFFGPGTRLTVL.